This TCR beta chain came from a study of cytomegalovirus exposure and HLA in healthy donors. Study summary: About 200 million T cells yielded approximately 100 million unique TCR beta sequences, as an earlier analysis found.

With regard to this clone: No antigen is known for it.

60 Vbeta and 13 Jbeta primers were used in PCR. Measured with immunoSEQ multiplex PCR; TCRdb has only the in-frame clones, and not every one. Of about 96,000 clones listed, 60% to 85% are singletons. Overall study results and limits: Most CMV-associated TCR beta chains were later found to appear HLA-restricted.

CDR1 and CDR2 from the germline V gene are MRHNA and SNTAGT. The CDR3 spans 14 residues. Trimming removed 3 bases from V and 7 bases from J, with 13 bases in between. The V and J genes are TRBV6-4 and TRBJ1-5; D ambiguous. The sample was PBMCs. This TCR derives from a man aged 45-60 years in good health and CMV-seropositive. The CDR3 bases are TGTGCCAGCAGTGAAGACTTGGGAGGACAGCCCCAGCATTTT. It specifies CASSEDLGGQPQHF.